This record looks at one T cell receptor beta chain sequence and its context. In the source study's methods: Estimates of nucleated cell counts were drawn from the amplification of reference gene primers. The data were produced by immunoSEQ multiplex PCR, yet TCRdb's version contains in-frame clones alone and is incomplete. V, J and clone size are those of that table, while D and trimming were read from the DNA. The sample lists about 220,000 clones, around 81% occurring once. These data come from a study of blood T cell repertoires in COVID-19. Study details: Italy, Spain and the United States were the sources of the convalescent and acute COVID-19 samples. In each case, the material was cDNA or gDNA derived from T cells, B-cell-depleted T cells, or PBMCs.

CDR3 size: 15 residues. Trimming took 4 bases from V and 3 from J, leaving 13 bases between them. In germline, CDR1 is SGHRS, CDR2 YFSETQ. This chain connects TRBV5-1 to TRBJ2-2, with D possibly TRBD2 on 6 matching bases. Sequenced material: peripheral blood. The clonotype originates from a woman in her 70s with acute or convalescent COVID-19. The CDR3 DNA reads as TGCGCCAGCAGCCCTAGGCCGGGGGACACCGGGGAGCTGTTTTTT. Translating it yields CASSPRPGDTGELFF.